These 8 T cell receptor beta chains share one sample of origin, sequenced in a study of blood T cell repertoires in COVID-19. Produced via immunoSEQ multiplex PCR; TCRdb's table is partial and in-frame only. The table includes around 150,000 clones, 85% to 90% detected once. Sequencing was done on a sample of peripheral blood. The origin of the receptors is a woman aged 40 to 50 with acute or convalescent COVID-19.

This clone occurred a few times. The chain combines TRBV7-2 with TRBJ1-2, with D perhaps TRBD1 (5 bases). Trimming removed 4 bases at V and 2 bases at J, with 11 bases between. There are 14 residues in the CDR3. In germline, CDR1 is SGHTA, CDR2 FQGNSA. The CDR3 loop is CASSSGGGNYGYTF. In nucleotides, the CDR3 is TGTGCCAGCAGCTCCGGTGGGGGGAACTATGGCTACACCTTC.

The rearrangement links TRBV9 to TRBJ2-2, with TRBD1 matching over 7 bases. Unmatched junction bases numbered 9, after V lost 3 bases and J lost 7 bases. Germline CDR1 is SGDLS and CDR2 is YYNGEE. This CDR3 has 15 amino acids. CDR3 DNA: TGTGCCAGCAGCGCCTACAGGGGCGGTGGCGGGGAGCTGTTTTTT. This sequence encodes CASSAYRGGGGELFF.

The chain combines TRBV6-1 with TRBJ1-4; a possible D gene is TRBD1 (5 bases). From germline, CDR1 is MNHNS and CDR2 SASEGT. This CDR3 is built from 15 residues. Trimming cost V 3 bases and J 8 bases, with 16 bases left between them. Written as DNA, the CDR3 is TGTGCCAGCAGTGATTACGTGGGACTTCAGGAAAAACTGTTTTTT. It translates to CASSDYVGLQEKLFF.

This chain joins TRBV11-2 and TRBJ1-1; D remains ambiguous. The CDR3 totals 15 residues. Germline loops: CDR1 SGHAT, CDR2 FQNNGV. Trimming removed 5 bases at V and 3 bases at J, with 16 bases between. CDR3 DNA: TGTGCCAGCAGCCCCCGAGTTCGTGGTGACACTGAAGCTTTCTTT. Protein: CASSPRVRGDTEAFF.

The chain carries TRBV28 and TRBJ2-1, with D maybe TRBD2 (6 bases). The CDR3 loop spans 12 amino acids. V lost 7 bases and J 9 bases, leaving 13 bases between the germline ends. Germline V gene sequence: CDR1 MDHEN, CDR2 SYDVKM. This chain's CDR3 is CASNVGRGEQFF. CDR3 DNA sequence: TGTGCCAGCAACGTGGGGCGGGGTGAGCAGTTCTTC.

This chain joins TRBV7-2 and TRBJ2-3; D is possibly TRBD2 (5 bases). Germline CDR1 reads SGHTA; CDR2 reads FQGNSA. V lost 5 bases, J lost 2 bases, and 11 bases lay in between. The CDR3 has 14 amino acids. CDR3 sequence: CASSLTRDTDTQYF. Written as DNA, the CDR3 is TGTGCCAGCAGCCTAACTAGAGACACAGATACGCAGTATTTT.

This rearrangement joins TRBV6-2 or TRBV6-3 to TRBJ2-4; 12 nucleotides line up with TRBD1. V lost 6 bases to trimming and J lost 1 base; unmatched junction nucleotides: 16. The CDR3 extends over 20 amino acids. CDR1 is MNHEY and CDR2 is SVGEGT in the germline V gene. The chain's CDR3 is CASSLSRGTGGASAKNIQYF. DNA of the CDR3: TGTGCCAGCAGCCTCAGCCGCGGGACAGGGGGCGCGTCGGCCAAAAACATTCAGTACTTC.

The V call is TRBV30, the J call TRBJ2-7; 7 bases map to TRBD1. Losses at the gene ends were 4 bases for V and 2 bases for J; bases not matched to a gene: 8. The germline V gene encodes CDR1 GTSNPN and CDR2 SVGIG (reference sequence). This CDR3 has 14 residues. CDR3 sequence reads: CAWTPKGATYEQYF. CDR3 nucleotide sequence: TGTGCCTGGACCCCCAAGGGGGCCACCTACGAGCAGTACTTC. Based on the CDR3 plus reference TRBV30 and TRBJ2-7, the full variable domain is SQTIHQWPATLVQPVGSPLSLECTVEGTSNPNLYWYRQAAGRGLQLLFYSVGIGQISSEVPQNLSASRPQDRQFILSSKKLLLSDSGFYLCAWTPKGATYEQYFGPGTRLTVT.